This T cell receptor beta chain was recovered during a study of CD4 T cell repertoires in COVID-19. Overall study context: After more than eight days of IL-2 expansion, CFSE-low cells were relabeled and restimulated with other coronavirus spikes.

No culture step preceded sequencing of the ex vivo isolated memory T cells. Only in-frame clones appear in the TCRdb table, and some are missing; sequencing was by immunoSEQ multiplex PCR. The profile covers 20,000 to 25,000 clones, with roughly 91% appearing a single time and around 0.63% taken by the ten largest. This CDR3 region has 15 residues. Deletions cut 3 bases from V and 6 bases from J, with 18 bases between. CDR1 and CDR2 (germline): SGHRS, YFSETQ. The specimen was central memory CD4+ T cells from blood, collected before the COVID-19 pandemic. V is TRBV5-1 and J is TRBJ1-2, with D maybe TRBD1 (6 bases). The origin of this receptor is a human donor who had COVID-19. The CDR3 loop reads CASSSAGGRRNGYTF. The CDR3 DNA reads TGCGCCAGCAGCTCGGCGGGGGGCAGGAGGAATGGCTACACCTTC.